These 19 T cell receptor beta chains came from one sample sequenced in a study of cytomegalovirus exposure and HLA in healthy donors. PCR amplification relied on 60 Vbeta primers (plus 13 Jbeta primers). Libraries were prepared by immunoSEQ multiplex PCR; TCRdb keeps only in-frame clonotypes and omits some of them. The sample has over 120,000 clones; about 71% are singletons. The material sequenced was PBMCs. These receptor sequences come from a woman aged 60 to 75 in good health and CMV-seropositive.

This clone showed up just once. V usage is TRBV5-1 and J usage is TRBJ2-5, with 13 bases lining up with TRBD2. Losses at the gene ends were 4 bases for V and 0 bases for J; bases not matched to a gene: 6. There are 17 residues in the CDR3. Germline CDR1 reads SGHRS; CDR2 reads YFSETQ. The CDR3 nucleotides read TGCGCCAGCAGCCGGACTAGCGGGAGAGTGTACCAAGAGACCCAGTACTTC. Translation: CASSRTSGRVYQETQYF. Full variable domain (missing parts from reference TRBV5-1 and TRBJ2-5): KAGVTQTPRYLIKTRGQQVTLSCSPISGHRSVSWYQQTPGQGLQFLFEYFSETQRNKGNFPGRFSGRQFSNSRSEMNVSTLELGDSALYLCASSRTSGRVYQETQYFGPGTRLLVL.

The CDR3 nucleotides are TGTGCCAGCAGCTTGAGATCAATCGGGGATACGCAGTATTTT. Amino acids: CASSLRSIGDTQYF. This chain connects TRBV5-4 to TRBJ2-3; D remains unclear. CDR3 length equals 14 residues. V was cut by 1 base and J by 6 bases, with 12 bases left in between. Germline V gene lookup returns CDR1 SGHNT and CDR2 YYREEE (reference sequence).

This chain uses TRBV7-3 with TRBJ2-1; 12 positions agree with TRBD2. Germline assignment: CDR1 SGHTA and CDR2 FQGTGA. V lost 3 bases and J lost 8; bases outside the gene matches: 5. The CDR3 covers 15 residues. CDR3 sequence reads: CASSLTSGSAHEQFF. DNA for the CDR3: TGTGCCAGCAGCTTGACTAGCGGGAGTGCACATGAGCAGTTCTTC.

This sequence joins TRBV28 and TRBJ2-1, with 8 positions matching TRBD2. This CDR3 is 17 amino acids long. The V and J ends lost 5 bases and 4 bases, in that order; junction bases with no gene match: 13. Germline values: CDR1 MDHEN, CDR2 SYDVKM. The chain's CDR3 is CASSLSWGAGEYNEQFF. For the CDR3, the DNA is TGTGCCAGCAGTCTCTCCTGGGGAGCGGGAGAGTACAATGAGCAGTTCTTC.

The V gene is TRBV11-2, the J gene TRBJ2-1; unclear D gene. The germline gives CDR1 SGHAT, CDR2 FQNNGV. This CDR3 has 16 amino acids. V lost 1 base, J lost 1 base, and 11 bases lay in between. The CDR3 DNA reads TGTGCCAGCAGCTTAGCTACCGGTCATTCCTACAATGAGCAGTTCTTC. Its protein is CASSLATGHSYNEQFF.

The chain couples TRBV5-1 to TRBJ2-5; 12 nucleotides match TRBD2. V lost 4 bases to trimming and J lost 1 base; unmatched junction nucleotides: 11. Germline values: CDR1 SGHRS, CDR2 YFSETQ. The CDR3 has 18 amino acids. The CDR3 loop reads CASSQGLAGRVVQETQYF. The CDR3, as DNA: TGCGCCAGCAGCCAGGGACTAGCGGGCCGGGTTGTCCAAGAGACCCAGTACTTC. The whole variable domain, filled in from reference TRBV5-1 and TRBJ2-5, reads KAGVTQTPRYLIKTRGQQVTLSCSPISGHRSVSWYQQTPGQGLQFLFEYFSETQRNKGNFPGRFSGRQFSNSRSEMNVSTLELGDSALYLCASSQGLAGRVVQETQYFGPGTRLLVL.

The CDR3 region has the DNA TGTGCCAGCAGTTTAAGGCGGGATACGCAGTATTTT. Translating it yields CASSLRRDTQYF. The chain combines TRBV7-9 with TRBJ2-3, with unresolved D. Trimming stripped 6 bases from V and 6 bases from J, with 10 bases between. Germline CDR1 reads SEHNR; CDR2 reads FQNEAQ (reference sequence). This CDR3 contains 12 residues.

The chain recombines TRBV15 with TRBJ2-7; unclear D gene. The CDR3 extends over 14 amino acids. Germline V CDR1 and CDR2: LNHNV, YYDKDF (reference sequence). Between the trimmed V and J ends, which lost 7 bases and 6 bases, there was a span of 19 bases. The chain's CDR3 is CATNPLGYYREQYF. The CDR3 DNA reads as TGTGCCACCAACCCACTCGGTTATTACCGCGAGCAGTACTTC.

The chain is built from TRBV12-5 and TRBJ2-7, with 9 bases lining up with TRBD2. Germline assignment: CDR1 LGHNT and CDR2 FRNRAP. The CDR3 runs 16 residues. Trimming removed 3 bases from V and 0 bases from J; junction bases left unmatched: 6. CDR3 amino acids: CASGFGAGGSSYEQYF. In DNA form, the CDR3 reads TGTGCTAGTGGTTTCGGGGCGGGAGGGAGCTCCTACGAGCAGTACTTC.

The genes are TRBV18 and TRBJ2-3; possible D gene TRBD2, 6 bases. The CDR3 spans 13 residues. CDR1 and CDR2 from the germline V gene are KGHSH and LQKENI. With 8 bases removed from V and 6 bases from J, the gap between germline ends came to 15 bases. CDR3 region: CASASLALDTQYF. The CDR3 DNA reads TGTGCCAGCGCATCACTAGCTCTTGATACGCAGTATTTT. The full variable domain, in which reference TRBV18 and TRBJ2-3 provide the parts outside the CDR3, is NAGVMQNPRHLVRRRGQEARLRCSPMKGHSHVYWYRQLPEEGLKFMVYLQKENIIDESGMPKERFSAEFPKEGPSILRIQQVVRGDSAAYFCASASLALDTQYFGPGTRLTVL.

This chain links TRBV4-1 with TRBJ2-1; possible D gene TRBD1, 6 bases. The CDR3 has 16 amino acids. Germline loops: CDR1 MGHRA, CDR2 YSYEKL. The V gene lost 4 bases and the J gene lost 8 bases, with 21 bases spanning the gap. CDR3 sequence: CASSPIGQGRGDEQFF. The CDR3 bases are TGCGCCAGCAGCCCAATAGGGCAGGGGAGAGGCGATGAGCAGTTCTTC.

This chain uses TRBV5-1 with TRBJ1-3, with a possible D match to TRBD1 (6 bases). There are 15 residues in the CDR3. The V end was cut by 4 bases, the J end by 2 bases, with 13 bases between. The germline gives CDR1 SGHRS, CDR2 YFSETQ. The chain's CDR3 is CASSVAGAAGNTIYF. In DNA, the CDR3 is TGCGCCAGCAGCGTCGCAGGGGCCGCTGGAAACACCATATATTTT.

This clone was picked up a small number of times. J is TRBJ1-4 and V is TRBV27; D is unresolved. This CDR3 contains 14 residues. CDR1 is MNHEY and CDR2 is SMNVEV in the germline V gene (reference sequence). Trimming took off 2 bases at V and 4 bases at J, with 8 bases between the two ends. Here the CDR3 reads CASSLVRGNEKLFF. In DNA, the CDR3 is TGTGCCAGCAGTTTAGTCCGGGGTAATGAAAAACTGTTTTTT.

The rearrangement joins TRBV5-1 to TRBJ2-3; 12 bases are a match to TRBD2. Per the germline V gene, CDR1 is SGHRS and CDR2 is YFSETQ. V dropped 0 bases and J dropped 6; count of bases not matched to a gene: 5. The CDR3 is made up of 16 amino acids. This CDR3 reads CASSLGLAGEADTQYF. The CDR3 DNA follows: TGCGCCAGCAGCTTGGGACTAGCGGGAGAGGCGGATACGCAGTATTTT.

This chain links TRBV7-9 with TRBJ2-7, with D perhaps TRBD2 (6 bases). The length of the CDR3 is 12 residues. Germline CDR1 is SEHNR and CDR2 is FQNEAQ (reference sequence). The ends were cut back, 0 bases at V and 6 bases at J, with 6 bases in the middle. CDR3 nucleotides: TGTGCCAGCAGCTTAGCGGGGGGCGAGCAGTACTTC. Amino acids: CASSLAGGEQYF.

This chain uses TRBV28 with TRBJ2-7; a weak D match, TRBD2 (7 bases). Germline CDR1 MDHEN, CDR2 SYDVKM. V lost 5 bases to trimming and J lost 1 base, with 18 bases between them. The CDR3 has 16 amino acids. CDR3 nucleotides: TGTGCCAGCAGTGTGGGGGGGCAGGGAGGATCCTACGAGCAGTACTTC. This gives the protein CASSVGGQGGSYEQYF.

The gene calls are TRBV19 and TRBJ1-5, with D unclear. The V gene's germline CDR1 is LNHDA and CDR2 SQIVND (reference sequence). This CDR3 has 14 residues. V was shortened by 4 bases and J by 2 bases, with 9 bases between the two germline ends. The CDR3 sequence is CASSSYRGNQPQHF. The CDR3 coding sequence is TGTGCCAGTAGTAGTTACAGAGGCAATCAGCCCCAGCATTTT.

V gene TRBV5-6 combines with J gene TRBJ2-7, with TRBD2 matching over 14 bases. This CDR3 has 18 amino acids. The junction had 8 bases not matched to a gene; V was cut back by 2 bases and J by 1 base. Germline CDR1 SGHDT, CDR2 YYEEEE. The CDR3 DNA follows: TGTGCCAGCAGCTTTGGGACTAGCGGGAGTATTTTGTCCTACGAGCAGTACTTC. This translates into CASSFGTSGSILSYEQYF.

The rearrangement joins TRBV28 to TRBJ2-1; D possibly corresponds to TRBD2 (6 bases). Germline V lookup: CDR1 MDHEN, CDR2 SYDVKM. This CDR3 spans 16 amino acids. Trimming shortened V by 6 bases and J by 1 base, and 16 bases separated the two germline ends. In DNA, the CDR3 is TGTGCCAGCAGCCTACCCGGGACTCTATCCTACAATGAGCAGTTCTTC. It translates to CASSLPGTLSYNEQFF.